What follows are 18 T cell receptor beta chains derived from one specimen sequenced in a study of T-cell reconstitution after alpha-beta-depleted transplantation in children. Preparing the TCRbeta library involved the use of unique molecular identifiers. MiXCR was run by TCRdb on the PCR reads, yielding one entry per CDR3 protein. The repertoire has a few hundred thousand distinct CDR3 sequences, 9% to 10% of them found once; the top ten carry about 4.9%. Here the sequenced sample was PBMCs from the stem cell graft donor, taken from the stem cell graft. Receptors originate from a human donor who donated a stem cell graft to a child with SCID.

This clonotype was seen repeatedly, ten times or more. V usage is TRBV20-1 and J usage is TRBJ2-7; TRBD1 is a possible D gene (5 bases). Germline CDR1 is DFQATT and CDR2 is SNEGSKA (reference sequence). V lost 1 base and J 6 bases, leaving 22 bases between the germline ends. This CDR3 is 16 amino acids long. This chain's CDR3 is CSARGSMSAGPFEQYF. The CDR3 DNA follows: TGCAGTGCTAGAGGCAGTATGTCGGCAGGGCCGTTCGAGCAGTACTTC.

The table lists this clonotype with many counts. This chain connects TRBV5-1 to TRBJ1-2; D call uncertain. This CDR3 spans 13 amino acids. Germline CDR1 and CDR2: SGHRS and YFSETQ. Trimming left V 2 bases short and J 5 bases short, with 10 bases between. The CDR3 sequence is CASSFTDSYGYTF. In nucleotides, the CDR3 is TGCGCCAGCAGCTTCACAGACTCTTATGGCTACACCTTC.

This clonotype showed up many times. The rearrangement joins TRBV7-2 to TRBJ1-5; TRBD1 matches 8 bases. The trim removed 5 bases at V and 0 bases at J, leaving 3 bases unmatched. CDR3 size: 15 residues. Germline V gene data show CDR1 as SGHTA and CDR2 as FQGNSA. CDR3 loop: CASSRGQVSNQPQHF. The DNA of the CDR3 is TGTGCCAGCAGCCGGGGACAGGTTAGCAATCAGCCCCAGCATTTT. Full variable domain (missing parts from reference TRBV7-2 and TRBJ1-5): GAGVSQSPSNKVTEKGKDVELRCDPISGHTALYWYRQSLGQGLEFLIYFQGNSAPDKSGLPSDRFSAERTGGSVSTLTIQRTQQEDSAVYLCASSRGQVSNQPQHFGDGTRLSIL.

This clonotype was seen at least ten times. V is TRBV7-9 and J is TRBJ1-4, with D unclear. V lost 3 bases and J lost 7, with 15 bases in between. Germline-derived CDR1 and CDR2 are SEHNR and FQNEAQ (reference sequence). The CDR3 consists of 15 residues. The DNA for the CDR3 is TGTGCCAGCAGCTTCCTAGGACCTAAAGCTGAAAAACTGTTTTTT. This gives the protein CASSFLGPKAEKLFF.

At least ten counts were recorded for this clonotype. The rearrangement uses TRBV7-2 and TRBJ1-5; unclear D gene. The CDR3 runs to 15 residues. V was shortened by 1 base and J by 2 bases, with 9 bases between the two germline ends. CDR1 is SGHTA and CDR2 is FQGNSA in the germline V gene. CDR3 nucleotides: TGTGCCAGCAGCTTAGGGCCCTCGGGCAATCAGCCCCAGCATTTT. Translation: CASSLGPSGNQPQHF. Combining the CDR3 with reference TRBV7-2 and TRBJ1-5 gives the whole variable domain GAGVSQSPSNKVTEKGKDVELRCDPISGHTALYWYRQSLGQGLEFLIYFQGNSAPDKSGLPSDRFSAERTGGSVSTLTIQRTQQEDSAVYLCASSLGPSGNQPQHFGDGTRLSIL.

This clonotype appeared a few times. The chain employs TRBV11-2 and TRBJ2-1, with 8 bases that match TRBD2. Germline-derived CDR1 and CDR2 are SGHAT and FQNNGV. After removal of 4 bases from V and 7 bases from J, the junction contained 9 bases not matched to a gene. This CDR3 region has 15 residues. DNA for the CDR3: TGTGCCAGCAGCTACCGGGGGGGGGCCGGGAATGAGCAGTTCTTC. Protein product: CASSYRGGAGNEQFF.

At least ten counts were recorded for this clonotype. DNA of the CDR3: TGTGCCAGTAGTACTACTAGCGGGGGGGCATTGGAGCAGTTCTTC. Translated: CASSTTSGGALEQFF. The chain has TRBV19 and TRBJ2-1; 13 bases map to TRBD2. Germline V gene data show CDR1 as LNHDA and CDR2 as SQIVND (reference sequence). V lost 4 bases, J lost 10 bases, and 7 bases stayed unmatched. The CDR3 runs 15 residues.

This clonotype was seen repeatedly, ten times or more. The CDR3 reads CASSKAKELPNNEQFF. The CDR3 coding sequence is TGTGCCAGCAGCAAAGCGAAGGAACTGCCCAACAATGAGCAGTTCTTC. This rearrangement joins TRBV21-1 to TRBJ2-1. TRBV21-1 is described as a pseudogene. CDR3 length: 16 residues.

This clonotype was recorded a few times. The chain employs TRBV20-1 and TRBJ2-1, with no clear D. Between the trimmed V and J ends, which lost 3 bases and 3 bases, there was a span of 6 bases. Germline V CDR1 and CDR2: DFQATT, SNEGSKA (reference sequence). The CDR3 totals 12 residues. The CDR3 loop reads CSASHSYNEQFF. CDR3 bases: TGCAGTGCTAGCCACAGCTACAATGAGCAGTTCTTC.

The table lists this clonotype with many counts. The chain uses TRBV20-1 and TRBJ1-4; perhaps TRBD1 as D (6 bases). The CDR3 is 14 residues long. V was shortened by 6 bases and J by 6 bases, with 17 bases between the two germline ends. Germline-derived CDR1 and CDR2 are DFQATT and SNEGSKA (reference sequence). CDR3 region: CSAPLQGRDEKLFF. The CDR3 nucleotides are TGCAGTGCACCACTACAGGGAAGGGATGAAAAACTGTTTTTT.

This clonotype was detected many times. The V gene is TRBV7-9, the J gene TRBJ2-7; D perhaps matches TRBD2 (5 bases). Germline values: CDR1 SEHNR, CDR2 FQNEAQ (reference sequence). The length of the CDR3 is 14 residues. With 5 bases removed from V and 3 bases from J, the gap between germline ends came to 14 bases. The CDR3, as DNA: TGTGCCAGCAGCGCAGCCGGGATGGGCTACGAGCAGTACTTC. This codes for CASSAAGMGYEQYF.

V is TRBV7-2 and J is TRBJ2-3; no definite D call. CDR3 length: 16 residues. Per germline, CDR1 SGHTA and CDR2 FQGNSA. V shed 4 bases and J shed 1 base, with 15 bases lying between them. Written as DNA, the CDR3 is TGTGCCAGCAGCTCCCCACGAGCCTCTCGCACAGATACGCAGTATTTT. It specifies CASSSPRASRTDTQYF.

This clonotype was seen many times. The chain carries TRBV12-3 or TRBV12-4 and TRBJ1-2; D not certain. The CDR3 has 11 amino acids. Trimming pared 7 bases from V and 7 bases from J, leaving 10 bases between. CDR3 residues: CASNSLGGYTF. As DNA, the CDR3 is TGTGCCAGCAATTCCCTTGGTGGCTACACCTTC.

This clonotype was seen ten or more times. The chain recombines TRBV5-1 with TRBJ2-4; 11 bases match TRBD2. This CDR3 has 19 residues. V lost 0 bases, J lost 0 bases, and 8 bases stayed unmatched. Germline values: CDR1 SGHRS, CDR2 YFSETQ. DNA for the CDR3: TGCGCCAGCAGCTTGGTGTCTAGCGGGGGGAGTCTAGCCAAAAACATTCAGTACTTC. This encodes CASSLVSSGGSLAKNIQYF.

This clonotype was found many times. V and J are TRBV7-9 and TRBJ1-6; 7 bases fit TRBD1. The CDR3 is made up of 17 amino acids. Looked up from germline, CDR1 is SEHNR and CDR2 is FQNEAQ (reference sequence). The V gene end was trimmed by 6 bases and the J gene end by 7 bases; junction bases not matched to a gene: 15. The CDR3 DNA is TGTGCCAGCAGATCCCCGGGGTCCGGGACAGAGAATTCACCCCTCCACTTT. Amino acids: CASRSPGSGTENSPLHF.

There are a few counts of this clonotype. CDR3: CASNKHRPSTDTQYF. The CDR3 DNA is TGTGCCAGCAACAAACACAGACCTAGCACAGATACGCAGTATTTT. The V gene is TRBV7-9, the J gene TRBJ2-3; unclear D gene. Germline values: CDR1 SEHNR, CDR2 FQNEAQ (reference sequence). The CDR3 runs to 15 residues. Between the trimmed V and J ends, which lost 7 bases and 0 bases, there was a span of 14 bases.

This clonotype appeared many times. The gene calls are TRBV10-3 and TRBJ2-5, with D hard to call. The CDR3 length is 15 residues. The germline V gene has CDR1 ENHRY and CDR2 SYGVKD. V lost 8 bases to trimming and J lost 4 bases, with 20 bases between them. In DNA, the CDR3 is TGTGCCATCGGCCCCGGCACGGGTCTTGGAGAGACCCAGTACTTC. Its protein is CAIGPGTGLGETQYF.

This clonotype was observed at least ten times. This chain uses TRBV5-1 with TRBJ1-1; D perhaps matches TRBD1 (6 bases). CDR1 and CDR2 from the germline V gene are SGHRS and YFSETQ. The CDR3 has 14 residues. The V end was cut by 4 bases, the J end by 6 bases, with 16 bases between. Here the CDR3 DNA reads TGCGCCAGCAGCGCCGCCTCGGGGGGCGCTGAAGCTTTCTTT. As protein: CASSAASGGAEAFF.